This T cell receptor beta chain was documented in a study of blood T cells in healthy people across ages. Samples had at least 6 million PBMCs isolated from them. A second PCR of roughly 6 to 12 cycles used a sample-barcoded 5' primer and a J-beta primer mix. Each cDNA molecule was tagged by a template-switch adaptor that had 12 random nucleotides. In TCRdb, the 5' RACE reads were re-called with MiXCR into one record per CDR3 protein. The sample shows around 650,000 distinct CDR3 sequences, approximately 31% of them seen only once. This clonotype was observed many times. This TCR was sampled from a woman of 80 years or more in good health. The specimen sequenced was blood.

CDR3 nucleotide sequence: TGTGCCAGCAGTGACGGGGTACAGTTCTTC. This encodes CASSDGVQFF. The V and J genes are TRBV2 and TRBJ2-1, with a weak D call TRBD2 (5 bases). Trimming cost V 3 bases and J 13 bases, with 7 bases left between them. The CDR3 spans 10 residues. The germline V gene has CDR1 SNHLY and CDR2 FYNNEI.